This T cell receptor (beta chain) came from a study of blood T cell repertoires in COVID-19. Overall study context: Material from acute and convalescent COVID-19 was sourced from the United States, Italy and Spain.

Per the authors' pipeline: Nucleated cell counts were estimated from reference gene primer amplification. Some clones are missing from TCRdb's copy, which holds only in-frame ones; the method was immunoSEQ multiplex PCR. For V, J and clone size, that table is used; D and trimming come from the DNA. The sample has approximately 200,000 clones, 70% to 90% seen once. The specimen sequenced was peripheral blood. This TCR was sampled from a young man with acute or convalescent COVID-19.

The CDR3 protein is CASSEGQGNSHEQYF. The CDR3 bases are TGTGCCAGCAGTGAAGGACAGGGTAATTCCCACGAGCAGTACTTC. V and J are TRBV6-1 and TRBJ2-7; 7 positions agree with TRBD1. Losses at the gene ends were 1 base for V and 5 bases for J; bases not matched to a gene: 8. This CDR3 is 15 amino acids long. Germline values: CDR1 MNHNS, CDR2 SASEGT.